This T cell receptor beta chain was captured in a study of early T cells in non-severe SARS-CoV-2 infection. Notes on the study in general: Reliance on VDJdb matching favored anti-spike CD8 responses; private and CD4 specificities were missed.

In its sample, this clonotype was seen many times. What it binds is not known. The TCR library protocol was used to attach unique molecular identifiers. These identifiers were attached to individual cDNA molecules. From the 5' RACE reads, TCRdb called clonotypes with MiXCR, one entry per CDR3 protein. The table lists 55,000 to 75,000 distinct CDR3 sequences, 9.5% to 15% of them singletons. Sequencing input: whole blood. This clonotype originated in an adult who was a healthcare worker with PCR-confirmed SARS-CoV-2 infection or an uninfected control (not recorded which).

CDR3 protein: CASSETSGGIVDTQYF. The CDR3 DNA reads as TGCGCCAGCAGTGAGACTAGCGGGGGGATTGTAGATACGCAGTATTTT. This sequence joins TRBV10-2 and TRBJ2-3, with 12 bases identical to TRBD2. The CDR3 sequence is 16 residues long. Germline V gene data show CDR1 as WSHSY and CDR2 as SAAADI. Unmatched junction bases numbered 5, after V lost 2 bases and J lost 5 bases.